The present T cell receptor beta chain was sequenced within a study (dated by TCRdb to about 2016). This clonotype turned up a few times. Its target antigen remains unknown. No base qualities exist here, and no much larger clone lies one base off it. Reading the germline V gene gives CDR1 MDHEN and CDR2 SYDVKM. V and J are trimmed by 5 bases and 6 bases, and the gene matches miss 6 bases of the junction. The cysteine opens and the phenylalanine closes a CDR3 of 14 amino acids. Left in the record is the CDR3 DNA by itself, 42 bases read in frame from the first base. The library was prepared using RT-PCR. TCRdb lists the instrument as Illumina MiSeq. TCRdb reworked the public reads: Q25 trimming with fastp, MiXCR clone assembly, productive beta chains retained. CDR3 protein sequences are deduplicated, and each keeps its most common genes and DNA. The table for this sample lists more than 550,000 distinct CDR3 sequences; 13% to 15% of them were counted only once. In total, the top ten clones hold roughly 3.9% of the sample.

The rearrangement combines TRBV28 with TRBJ2-2, and 7 junction bases match TRBD2. Sequenced sample: memory CD4+ T cells from blood. The sequence derives from a female donor in good health, serving as a healthy control. The CDR3 protein is CASSLSLAAGELFF. In nucleotides, the sequence is TGTGCCAGCAGTCTCTCCCTAGCGGCCGGGGAGCTGTTTTTT. With all but the CDR3 taken from the reference TRBV28 and TRBJ2-2 genes, the full variable domain is: DVKVTQSSRYLVKRTGEKVFLECVQDMDHENMFWYRQDPGLGLRLIYFSYDVKMKEKGDIPEGYSVSREKKERFSLILESASTNQTSMYLCASSLSLAAGELFFGEGSRLTVL.